The clone carrying this TCR beta chain has a count of ten or more. Its antigen is not known. Germline V gene lookup returns CDR1 KGHSH and CDR2 LQKENI. This CDR3 has 15 amino acids. V lost 0 bases and J 4 bases, leaving 12 bases between the germline ends. This sample is part of a study of metastatic and nonmetastatic thyroid tumors. The overall study: Repertoires from malignant and benign thyroid patients were compared across blood and tumor or nodule tissue. Study observations and caveats: Benign nodules reportedly had significantly lower TCR beta diversity than malignant thyroid tumors in blood and tumor.

Treatment of any kind had been given to no patient before thyroid surgery. Original analysis: A classifier of distant metastasis in papillary thyroid cancer was built from CDR3 differences (across clinicopathological groups). Through MiXCR, TCRdb re-clonotyped the PCR reads. The V and J calls were not made by the authors but by TCRdb's processing. The repertoire holds about 16,000 clones, with approximately 12% as singletons. V usage is TRBV18 and J usage is TRBJ1-2; D might be TRBD1 (5 bases). The origin of this receptor is a female donor with papillary thyroid cancer or a benign thyroid nodule (not recorded which). Some clones in this sample may be carry-over from other donors' samples. The sample taken for sequencing was tumor tissue. The CDR3 protein is CASSPPGREAYGYTF. CDR3 in DNA: TGTGCCAGCTCACCACCTGGCAGGGAGGCCTATGGCTACACCTTC.